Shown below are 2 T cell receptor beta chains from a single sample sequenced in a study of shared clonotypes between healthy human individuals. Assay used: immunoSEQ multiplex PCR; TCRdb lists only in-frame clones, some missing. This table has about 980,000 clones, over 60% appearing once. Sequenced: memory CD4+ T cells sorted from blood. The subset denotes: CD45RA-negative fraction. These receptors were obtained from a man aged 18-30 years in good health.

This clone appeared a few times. The CDR3 is CASSQGQAGTEAFF. The CDR3 DNA sequence: TGTGCCAGCTCACAAGGACAGGCGGGGACTGAAGCTTTCTTT. This sequence joins TRBV18 and TRBJ1-1, with 7 bases that match TRBD1. Germline trimming cut 4 bases from V and 5 bases from J; bases unmatched to any gene: 7. Germline CDR1 is KGHSH and CDR2 is LQKENI. The CDR3 consists of 14 residues.

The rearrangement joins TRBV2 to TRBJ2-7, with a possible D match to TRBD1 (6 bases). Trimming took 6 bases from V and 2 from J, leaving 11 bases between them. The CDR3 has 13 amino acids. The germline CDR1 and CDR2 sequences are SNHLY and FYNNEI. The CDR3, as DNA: TGTGCCAGCAGGCAAAGGACAGCCTACGAGCAGTACTTC. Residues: CASRQRTAYEQYF.